The TCR beta chain under discussion was sequenced for a study of blood T cell repertoires in COVID-19. About the research overall: Acute and convalescent COVID-19 samples came from the United States, Italy and Spain.

This clone was observed a single time. The CDR3 totals 16 residues. Germline values: CDR1 LGHNA, CDR2 YNFKEQ. V lost 2 bases and J lost 3; bases outside the gene matches: 5. The data were produced by immunoSEQ multiplex PCR, yet TCRdb's version contains in-frame clones alone and is incomplete. Counted here are roughly 430,000 clones, about 88% occurring once; the ten biggest clones make up less than 1.5%. Source material: PBMCs or T cells enriched from blood (not recorded which). This sequence originates from a woman between 18 and 29 years old who had been exposed to COVID-19. This chain links TRBV4-2 with TRBJ2-5, with 11 bases identical to TRBD1. CDR3 amino acids: CASSQRLGQGEETQYF. In DNA form, the CDR3 reads TGTGCCAGCAGCCAACGTTTGGGACAGGGGGAAGAGACCCAGTACTTC.